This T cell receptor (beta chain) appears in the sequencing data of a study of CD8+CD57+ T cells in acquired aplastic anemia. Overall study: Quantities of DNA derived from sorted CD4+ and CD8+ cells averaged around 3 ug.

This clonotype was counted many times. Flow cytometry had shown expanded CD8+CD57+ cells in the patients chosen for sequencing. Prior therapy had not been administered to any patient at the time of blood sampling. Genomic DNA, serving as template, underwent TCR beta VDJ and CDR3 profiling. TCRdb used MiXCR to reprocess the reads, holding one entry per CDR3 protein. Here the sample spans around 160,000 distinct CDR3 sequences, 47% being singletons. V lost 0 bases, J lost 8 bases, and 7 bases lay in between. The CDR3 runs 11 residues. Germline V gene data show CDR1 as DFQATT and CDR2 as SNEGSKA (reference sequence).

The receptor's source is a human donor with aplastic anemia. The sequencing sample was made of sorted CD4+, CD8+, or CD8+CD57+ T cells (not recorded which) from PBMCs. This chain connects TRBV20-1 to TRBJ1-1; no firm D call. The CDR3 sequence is CSARESTEAFF. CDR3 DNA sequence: TGCAGTGCTAGAGAGTCCACGGAAGCTTTCTTT.